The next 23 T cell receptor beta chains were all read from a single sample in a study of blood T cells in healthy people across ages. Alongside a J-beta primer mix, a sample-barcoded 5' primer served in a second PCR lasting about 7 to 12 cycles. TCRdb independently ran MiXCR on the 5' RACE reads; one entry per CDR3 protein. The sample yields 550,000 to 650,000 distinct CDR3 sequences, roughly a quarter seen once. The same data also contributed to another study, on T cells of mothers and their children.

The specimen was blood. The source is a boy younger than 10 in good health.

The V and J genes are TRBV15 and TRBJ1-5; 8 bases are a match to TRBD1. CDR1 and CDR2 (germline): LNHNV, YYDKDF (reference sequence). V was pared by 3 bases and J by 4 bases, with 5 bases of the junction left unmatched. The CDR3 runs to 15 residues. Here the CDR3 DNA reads TGTGCCACCAGCAGCCTACAGGGGGGGAATCAGCCCCAGCATTTT. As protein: CATSSLQGGNQPQHF.

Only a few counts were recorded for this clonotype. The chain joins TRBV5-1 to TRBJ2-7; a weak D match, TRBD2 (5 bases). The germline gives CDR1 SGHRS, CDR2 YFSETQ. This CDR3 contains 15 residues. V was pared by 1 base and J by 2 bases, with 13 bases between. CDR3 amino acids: CASSLNGDGPYEQYF. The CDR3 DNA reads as TGCGCCAGCAGCTTGAACGGGGATGGGCCCTACGAGCAGTACTTC. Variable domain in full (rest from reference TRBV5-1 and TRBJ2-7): KAGVTQTPRYLIKTRGQQVTLSCSPISGHRSVSWYQQTPGQGLQFLFEYFSETQRNKGNFPGRFSGRQFSNSRSEMNVSTLELGDSALYLCASSLNGDGPYEQYFGPGTRLTVT.

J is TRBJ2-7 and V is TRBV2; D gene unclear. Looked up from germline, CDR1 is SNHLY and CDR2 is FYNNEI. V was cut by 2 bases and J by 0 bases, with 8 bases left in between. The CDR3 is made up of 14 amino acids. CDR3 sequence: CASSEIRSSYEQYF. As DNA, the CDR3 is TGTGCCAGCAGTGAAATCCGGAGCTCCTACGAGCAGTACTTC.

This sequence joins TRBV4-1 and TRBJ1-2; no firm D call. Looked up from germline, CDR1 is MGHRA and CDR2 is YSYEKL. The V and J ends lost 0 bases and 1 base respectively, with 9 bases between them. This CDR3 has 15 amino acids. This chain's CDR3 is CASSQDNMDNYGYTF. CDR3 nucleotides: TGCGCCAGCAGCCAAGATAACATGGATAACTATGGCTACACCTTC.

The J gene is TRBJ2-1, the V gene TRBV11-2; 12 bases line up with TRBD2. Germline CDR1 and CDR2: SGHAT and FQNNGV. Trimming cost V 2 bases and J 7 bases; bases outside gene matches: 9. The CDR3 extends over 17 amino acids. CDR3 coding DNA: TGTGCCAGCAGCTTAAGGTGGCTAGCGGGAGGGCGGAATGAGCAGTTCTTC. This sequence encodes CASSLRWLAGGRNEQFF.

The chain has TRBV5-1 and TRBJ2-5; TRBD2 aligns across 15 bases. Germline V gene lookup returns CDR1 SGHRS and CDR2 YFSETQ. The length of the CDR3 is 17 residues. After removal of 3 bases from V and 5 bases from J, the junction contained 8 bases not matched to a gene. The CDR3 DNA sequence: TGCGCCAGCAGCTCCGGACTAGCGGGGGGGCGGGCTGAGACCCAGTACTTC. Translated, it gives CASSSGLAGGRAETQYF. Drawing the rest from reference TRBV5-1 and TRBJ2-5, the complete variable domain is KAGVTQTPRYLIKTRGQQVTLSCSPISGHRSVSWYQQTPGQGLQFLFEYFSETQRNKGNFPGRFSGRQFSNSRSEMNVSTLELGDSALYLCASSSGLAGGRAETQYFGPGTRLLVL.

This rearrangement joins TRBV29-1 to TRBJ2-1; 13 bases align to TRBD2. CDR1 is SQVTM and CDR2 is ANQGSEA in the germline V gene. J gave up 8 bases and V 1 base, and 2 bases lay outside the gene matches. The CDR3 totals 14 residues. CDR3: CSVEGTSGGDEQFF. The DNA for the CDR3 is TGCAGCGTTGAAGGGACTAGCGGGGGAGATGAGCAGTTCTTC.

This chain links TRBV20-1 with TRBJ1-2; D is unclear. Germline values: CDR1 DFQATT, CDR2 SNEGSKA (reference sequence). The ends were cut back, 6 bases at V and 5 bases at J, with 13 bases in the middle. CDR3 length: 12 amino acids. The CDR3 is CSATSTSYGYTF. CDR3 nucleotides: TGCAGTGCCACCAGTACATCTTATGGCTACACCTTC.

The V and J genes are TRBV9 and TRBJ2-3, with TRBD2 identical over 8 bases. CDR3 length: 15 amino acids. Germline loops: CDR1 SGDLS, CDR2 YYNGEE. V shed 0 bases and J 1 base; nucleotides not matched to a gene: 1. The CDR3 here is CASSVAGGRTDTQYF. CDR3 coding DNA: TGTGCCAGCAGCGTAGCGGGGGGGCGCACAGATACGCAGTATTTT. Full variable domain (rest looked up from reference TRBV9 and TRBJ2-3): DSGVTQTPKHLITATGQRVTLRCSPRSGDLSVYWYQQSLDQGLQFLIQYYNGEERAKGNILERFSAQQFPDLHSELNLSSLELGDSALYFCASSVAGGRTDTQYFGPGTRLTVL.

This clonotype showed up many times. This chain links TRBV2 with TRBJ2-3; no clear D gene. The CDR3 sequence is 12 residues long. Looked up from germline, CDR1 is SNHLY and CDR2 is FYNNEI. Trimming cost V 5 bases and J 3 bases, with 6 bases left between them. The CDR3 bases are TGTGCCAGCAGTCCGACAACAGATACGCAGTATTTT. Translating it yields CASSPTTDTQYF.

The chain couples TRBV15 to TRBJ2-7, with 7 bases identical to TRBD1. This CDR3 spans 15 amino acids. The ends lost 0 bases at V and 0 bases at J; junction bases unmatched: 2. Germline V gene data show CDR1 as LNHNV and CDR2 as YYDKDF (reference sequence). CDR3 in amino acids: CATSRETGSSYEQYF. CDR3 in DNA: TGTGCCACCAGCAGAGAGACAGGGAGCTCCTACGAGCAGTACTTC.

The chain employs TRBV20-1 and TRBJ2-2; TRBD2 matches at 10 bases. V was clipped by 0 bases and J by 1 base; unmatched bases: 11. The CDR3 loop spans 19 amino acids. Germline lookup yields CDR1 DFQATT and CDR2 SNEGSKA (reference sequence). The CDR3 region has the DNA TGCAGTGCTAGAGATCCCGCTAGCGGGGGTAGATTGAACACCGGGGAGCTGTTTTTT. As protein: CSARDPASGGRLNTGELFF.

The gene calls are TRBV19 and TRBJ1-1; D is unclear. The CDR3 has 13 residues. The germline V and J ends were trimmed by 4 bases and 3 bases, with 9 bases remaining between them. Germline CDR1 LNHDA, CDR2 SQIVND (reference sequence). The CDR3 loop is CASSKRRYTEAFF. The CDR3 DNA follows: TGTGCCAGTAGTAAGAGAAGGTACACTGAAGCTTTCTTT.

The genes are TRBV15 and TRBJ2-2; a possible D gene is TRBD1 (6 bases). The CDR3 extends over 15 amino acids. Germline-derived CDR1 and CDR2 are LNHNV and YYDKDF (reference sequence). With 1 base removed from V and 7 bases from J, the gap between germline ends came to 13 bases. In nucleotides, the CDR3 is TGTGCCACCAGCAGAGTAGGGGGATTGGGCGGGGAGCTGTTTTTT. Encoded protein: CATSRVGGLGGELFF. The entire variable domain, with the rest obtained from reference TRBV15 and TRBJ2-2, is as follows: DAMVIQNPRYQVTQFGKPVTLSCSQTLNHNVMYWYQQKSSQAPKLLFHYYDKDFNNEADTPDNFQSRRPNTSFCFLDIRSPGLGDTAMYLCATSRVGGLGGELFFGEGSRLTVL.

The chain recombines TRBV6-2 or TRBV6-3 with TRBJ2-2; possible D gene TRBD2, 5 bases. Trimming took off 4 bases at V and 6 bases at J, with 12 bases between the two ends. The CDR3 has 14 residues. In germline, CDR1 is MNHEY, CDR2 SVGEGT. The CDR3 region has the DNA TGTGCCAGCAGTTGGGCGAGGGTCCCCGGGGAGCTGTTTTTT. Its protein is CASSWARVPGELFF.

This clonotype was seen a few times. This chain's CDR3 is CASSQDPGPPYGYTF. The CDR3 DNA is TGTGCCAGCAGCCAAGATCCAGGTCCGCCATATGGCTACACCTTC. This rearrangement joins TRBV3-1 to TRBJ1-2; D is undetermined. CDR1 and CDR2 (germline): LGHDT, YNNKEL (reference sequence). Trimming shortened V by 0 bases and J by 5 bases, and 13 bases separated the two germline ends. The CDR3 has 15 amino acids.

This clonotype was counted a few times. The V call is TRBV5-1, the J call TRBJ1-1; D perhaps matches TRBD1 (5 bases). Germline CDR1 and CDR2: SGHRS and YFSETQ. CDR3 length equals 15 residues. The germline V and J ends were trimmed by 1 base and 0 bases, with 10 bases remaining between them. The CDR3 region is CASSLSTGLNTEAFF. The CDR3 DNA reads TGCGCCAGCAGCTTGTCAACAGGTCTGAACACTGAAGCTTTCTTT.

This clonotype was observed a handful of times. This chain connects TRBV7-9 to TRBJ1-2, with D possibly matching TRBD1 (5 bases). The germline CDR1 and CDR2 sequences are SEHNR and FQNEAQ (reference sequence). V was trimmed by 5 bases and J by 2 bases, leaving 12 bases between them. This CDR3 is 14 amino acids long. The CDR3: CASSLDIRNYGYTF. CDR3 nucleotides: TGTGCCAGCAGCCTGGACATCCGCAACTATGGCTACACCTTC. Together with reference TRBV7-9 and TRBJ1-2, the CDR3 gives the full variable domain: DTGVSQNPRHKITKRGQNVTFRCDPISEHNRLYWYRQTLGQGPEFLTYFQNEAQLEKSRLLSDRFSAERPKGSFSTLEIQRTEQGDSAMYLCASSLDIRNYGYTFGSGTRLTVV.

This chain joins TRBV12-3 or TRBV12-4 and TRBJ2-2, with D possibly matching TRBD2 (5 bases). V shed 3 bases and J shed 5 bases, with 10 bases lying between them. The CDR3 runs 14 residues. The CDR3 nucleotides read TGTGCCAGCAGTTTCCGAGGCGGGACCGGGGAGCTGTTTTTT. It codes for CASSFRGGTGELFF.

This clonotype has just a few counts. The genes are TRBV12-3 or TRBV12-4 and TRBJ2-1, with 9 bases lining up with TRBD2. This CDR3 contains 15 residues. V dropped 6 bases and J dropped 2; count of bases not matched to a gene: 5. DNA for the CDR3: TGTGCCAGCAGCAGCGGGGGGTCCGCCTACAATGAGCAGTTCTTC. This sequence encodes CASSSGGSAYNEQFF.

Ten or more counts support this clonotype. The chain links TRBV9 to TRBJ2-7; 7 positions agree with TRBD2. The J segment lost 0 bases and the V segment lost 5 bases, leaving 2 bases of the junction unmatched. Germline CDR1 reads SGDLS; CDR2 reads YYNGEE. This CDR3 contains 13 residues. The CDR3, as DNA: TGTGCCAGCAGTCCGGGGGGCTCCTACGAGCAGTACTTC. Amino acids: CASSPGGSYEQYF.

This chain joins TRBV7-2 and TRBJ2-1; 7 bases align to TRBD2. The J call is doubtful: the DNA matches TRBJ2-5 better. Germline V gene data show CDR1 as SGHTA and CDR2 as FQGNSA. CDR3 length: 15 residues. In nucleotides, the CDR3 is TGTGCCAGCAGCTTAAGACTAGCTCCGGAGGAGACCCAGTACTTC. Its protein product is CASSLRLAPEETQYF.

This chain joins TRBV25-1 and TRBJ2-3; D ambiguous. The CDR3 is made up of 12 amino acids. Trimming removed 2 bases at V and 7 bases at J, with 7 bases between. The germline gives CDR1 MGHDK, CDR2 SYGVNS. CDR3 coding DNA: TGTGCCAGCAGTGAAAGCCGCCATACGCAGTATTTT. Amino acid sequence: CASSESRHTQYF.